Listed below are T cell receptor beta chains from one sample, sequenced in a study of T-cell reconstitution after alpha-beta-depleted transplantation in children. MiXCR was run by TCRdb on the PCR reads, yielding one entry per CDR3 protein. The table shows 330,000 or so distinct CDR3 sequences, with about a tenth occurring only once. Sample: PBMCs from the stem cell graft donor, taken from the stem cell graft. The receptors were sampled from a human donor who donated a stem cell graft to a child with acute lymphoblastic leukemia. Each CDR3 is given without its conserved first and last residue.

13,TRBV19,ATRLAVSPYNEQF
14,TRBV4-2,ASSQEAGGPTDTQY
11,TRBV20-1,SARNGGKVEQY
11,TRBV6-1,ASRIAADRGYT
14,TRBV7-9,ASSRGSGAMRGEQF
11,TRBV12-3/TRBV12-4,ASSGGQPYEQY
11,TRBV5-1,ASSRDTDQPQH
11,TRBV4-3,ASSQRGLAGRS
13,TRBV29-1,SVALPGSAQETQY
20,TRBV7-3,ASAVRGSGGTSGLSGRDTQY
13,TRBV3-1,ASSQDPNSNQPQH
12,TRBV2,ASSEYRRPYEQY
17,TRBV4-3,ASSRRPYSGTGSTDTQY
13,TRBV7-3,ASSPASGRDNEQF
11,TRBV4-3,ASSLDGFVEQY
12,TRBV29-1,SVEYGLAPNEQF
13,TRBV20-1,SAARGGELVYGYT
12,TRBV20-1,SASPPSRTDTQY
12,TRBV29-1,SVTSGGGHGELF
14,TRBV12-3/TRBV12-4,ASSWGGWAPGETQY
10,TRBV20-1,SQGWGNQPQH
12,TRBV2,ASSVGGPNTEAF
12,TRBV7-7,ASSPRDGLWEQY
14,TRBV3-1,ASSRRQGAYNSPLH
12,TRBV24-1,ATSDGQGDYEQY
11,TRBV4-3,ASSQGAGDEQY
12,TRBV7-2,ASSPGTAHQPQH
14,TRBV28,ASSTGRGSPYNEQF
16,TRBV11-1,ASSAGQGARRTNEKLF
12,TRBV7-9,ASSLSLTADTQY
11,TRBV12-3/TRBV12-4,ASSLPGPDEQY